Listed below are T cell receptor beta chains from one sample, sequenced in a study of technical replicates of blood from a few donors. Sequenced by immunoSEQ multiplex PCR; TCRdb stores in-frame clones only, minus some. The sample has over 90,000 clones; about 96% are singletons. Sequenced material: T cells isolated from PBMCs. The receptor source for this set is a human donor in good health. CDR3s include the opening cysteine and the closing phenylalanine or tryptophan. D genes are given only for firm matches. Not every row has a clone size; where given, it reads once, few, many or a size class.

TRBV9	TRBD2	TRBJ2-5	NA	TGTGCCAGCAGCCCCCTCGGACTAGCGGGTGGAGAGACCCAGTACTTC	CASSPLGLAGGETQYF
TRBV4-1	NA	TRBJ2-1	NA	TGCGCCAGCAGCCAAAGGATAGGGGCCAACGATGAGCAGTTCTTC	CASSQRIGANDEQFF
TRBV13	NA	TRBJ2-5	once	TGTGCCAGCAGCGGGCCCAGGGCGGAGACCCAGTACTTC	CASSGPRAETQYF
TRBV10-1	NA	TRBJ2-5	NA	TGCGCCAGCAGTCCCCATGTTCAAGAGACCCAGTACTTC	CASSPHVQETQYF
TRBV12-5	NA	TRBJ2-7	NA	TGTGCTAGTGGTTTGGGGGACTCCTCCTACGAGCAGTACTTC	CASGLGDSSYEQYF
TRBV5-1	TRBD1	TRBJ1-1	NA	TGTGCCAGCAGCTGGGACAGGGACACTGAAGCTTTCTTT	CASSWDRDTEAFF
TRBV10-1	NA	TRBJ1-5	NA	TGCGCCAGCAGTGAGTCCAGTGAACAGCCCCAGCATTTT	CASSESSEQPQHF
TRBV4-1	NA	TRBJ2-2	NA	TGCGCCAGCAGCCAATCTAAGGCTAGCCCCGACACCGGGGAGCTGTTTTTT	CASSQSKASPDTGELFF
TRBV7-9	NA	TRBJ2-7	NA	TGTGCCAGCAGCGGAGGGGAGGCATCCTACGAGCAGTACTTC	CASSGGEASYEQYF
TRBV7-2	NA	TRBJ2-1	NA	TGTGCCAGCAGCTTATGGCCTGAGCAGTTCTTC	CASSLWPEQFF
TRBV5-1	TRBD1	TRBJ2-3	NA	TGCGCCAGCAGCTTACGGACAGGGGGAGATACGCAGTATTTT	CASSLRTGGDTQYF
TRBV7-9	TRBD2	TRBJ2-3	NA	TGTGCCAGCAGCCCCGGGACTAGCGGGTACACAGATACGCAGTATTTT	CASSPGTSGYTDTQYF
TRBV19	TRBD2	TRBJ2-5	NA	TGTGCCAGTAGTATGCGGGAGAGGGAGACCCAGTACTTC	CASSMRERETQYF
TRBV4-1	TRBD2	TRBJ2-3	NA	TGCGCCAGCAGCCAAGTTTCCGGGGGGGGAGATACGCAGTATTTT	CASSQVSGGGDTQYF
TRBV19	NA	TRBJ1-1	NA	TGTGCCAGTATGCGAACAGGGTACACTGAAGCTTTCTTT	CASMRTGYTEAFF